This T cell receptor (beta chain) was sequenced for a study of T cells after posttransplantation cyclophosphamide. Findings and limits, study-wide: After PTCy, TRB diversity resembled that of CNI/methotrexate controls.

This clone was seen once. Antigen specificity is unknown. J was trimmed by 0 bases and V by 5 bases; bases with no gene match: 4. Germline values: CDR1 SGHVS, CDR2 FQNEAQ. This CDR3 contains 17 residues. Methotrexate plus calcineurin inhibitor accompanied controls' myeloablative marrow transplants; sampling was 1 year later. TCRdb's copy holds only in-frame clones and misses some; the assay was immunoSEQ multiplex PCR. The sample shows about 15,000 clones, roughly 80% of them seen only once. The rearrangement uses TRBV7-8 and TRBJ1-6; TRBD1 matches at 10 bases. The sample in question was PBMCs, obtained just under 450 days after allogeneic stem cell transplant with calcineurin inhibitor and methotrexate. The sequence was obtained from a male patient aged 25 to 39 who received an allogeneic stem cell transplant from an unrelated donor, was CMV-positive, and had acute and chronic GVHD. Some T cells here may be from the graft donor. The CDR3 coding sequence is TGTGCCAGCAGCAGGGACAGGGGCCTCTCCTATAATTCACCCCTCCACTTT. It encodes CASSRDRGLSYNSPLHF.